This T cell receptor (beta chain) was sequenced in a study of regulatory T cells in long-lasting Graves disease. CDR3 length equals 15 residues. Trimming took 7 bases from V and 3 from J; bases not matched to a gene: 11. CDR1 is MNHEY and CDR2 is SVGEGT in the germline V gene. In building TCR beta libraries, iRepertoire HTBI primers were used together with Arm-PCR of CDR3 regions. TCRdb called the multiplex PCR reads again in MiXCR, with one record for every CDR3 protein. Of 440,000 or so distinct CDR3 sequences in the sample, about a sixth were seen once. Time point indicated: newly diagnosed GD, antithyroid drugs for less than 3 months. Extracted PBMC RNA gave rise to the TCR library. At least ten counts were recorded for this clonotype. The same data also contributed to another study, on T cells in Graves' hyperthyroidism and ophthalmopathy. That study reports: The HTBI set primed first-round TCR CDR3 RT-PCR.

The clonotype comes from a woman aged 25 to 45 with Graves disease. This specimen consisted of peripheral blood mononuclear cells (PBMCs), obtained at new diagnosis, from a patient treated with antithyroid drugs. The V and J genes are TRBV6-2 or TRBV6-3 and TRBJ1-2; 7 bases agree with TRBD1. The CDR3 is CASTYPSGQHYGYTF. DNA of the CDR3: TGTGCCAGCACTTATCCCTCGGGACAGCACTATGGCTACACCTTC.